Included here is one T cell receptor beta chain sequence, with context. Antigen unknown. A read error is possible here, since a much larger clone lies one base away. This specimen belongs to a study of read filtering for tumor transcriptome and immune sequencing. Study background: Mean patient age was about 66 years, range about 47 to 90; 17 male, roughly 14 female. R-ISS stage counts were roughly eight for I, about 17 for II, 7 for III. Notes on the study in general: IR-seq captured clonotypes deeper and more reliably than RNA-seq. Sorted CD138-negative bone marrow cells were not purified T cells.

The library was built from 400 ng RNA with molecular barcoded adaptors for alpha/delta and beta/gamma chains. TCRdb used MiXCR to reprocess the reads, holding one entry per CDR3 protein. The data show approximately 140,000 distinct CDR3 sequences, about 13% seen once. Germline V lookup: CDR1 SGHTA, CDR2 FQGTGA. The CDR3 is 14 residues long. The TCR sequence derives from a donor aged 40 or older with multiple myeloma. Sequencing was carried out using a population of CD138-negative cells sorted from bone marrow. This rearrangement joins TRBV7-3 to TRBJ2-2; D may be TRBD2 (5 bases). CDR3 DNA: TGTGCCAGCAGCTTAACGTCAGGCCCCGGGAAGCTGTTTTTT. Translation: CASSLTSGPGKLFF.